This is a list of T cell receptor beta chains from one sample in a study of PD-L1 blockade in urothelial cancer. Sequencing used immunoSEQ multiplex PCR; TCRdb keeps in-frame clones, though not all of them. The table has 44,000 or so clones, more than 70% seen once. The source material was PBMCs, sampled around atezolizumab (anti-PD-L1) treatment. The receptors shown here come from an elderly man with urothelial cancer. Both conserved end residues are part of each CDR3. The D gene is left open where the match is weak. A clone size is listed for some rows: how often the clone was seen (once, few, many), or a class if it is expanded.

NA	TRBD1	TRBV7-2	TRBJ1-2	TGTGCCAGCAGCTGGACAGGTTCGGACTATGGCTACACCTTC	CASSWTGSDYGYTF
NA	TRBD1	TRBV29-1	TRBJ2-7	TGCAGCGCATCAGGGGGCGGCCCCTACGAGCAGTACTTC	CSASGGGPYEQYF
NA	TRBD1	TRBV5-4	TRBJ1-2	TGTGCCAGCAGCTTGTCACCGGGACAGGGGGCAGAGGGCTACACCTTC	CASSLSPGQGAEGYTF
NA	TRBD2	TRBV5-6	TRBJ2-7	TGTGCCAGCAGCTTGGATCTAGCGGGACGCGGGCACGAGCAGTACTTC	CASSLDLAGRGHEQYF
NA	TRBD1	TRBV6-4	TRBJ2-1	TGTGCCAGCCCCACAGGGGGCGCCTACAATGAGCAGTTCTTC	CASPTGGAYNEQFF
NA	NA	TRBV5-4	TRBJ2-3	TGTGCCAGCTGGGGGCCGAACACAGATACGCAGTATTTT	CASWGPNTDTQYF
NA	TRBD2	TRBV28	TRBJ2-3	TGTGCCAGCCGTTTGGGAGGGGTACAGAGGGATACGCAGTATTTT	CASRLGGVQRDTQYF
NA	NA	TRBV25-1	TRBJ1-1	TGTGCCAGCATTCCCTCCGCAGGGTTATGGGACACTGAAGCTTTCTTT	CASIPSAGLWDTEAFF
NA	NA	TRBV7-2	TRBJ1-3	TGTGCCAGCAGCCCCGGAGGGGTCAGTGGGGGAAACACCATATATTTT	CASSPGGVSGGNTIYF
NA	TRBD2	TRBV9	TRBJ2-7	TGTGCCAGCAGCGTAGGTCTAGCGGGAGGGGTCTACGAGCAGTACTTC	CASSVGLAGGVYEQYF
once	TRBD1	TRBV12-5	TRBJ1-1	TGTGCTAGTGGTTTGGTAGAAGCCCGGACAGGGAGGGTGAACACTGAAGCTTTCTTT	CASGLVEARTGRVNTEAFF
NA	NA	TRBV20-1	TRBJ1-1	TGCAGTGCTAATCGGGGGACTGAAGCTTTCTTT	CSANRGTEAFF
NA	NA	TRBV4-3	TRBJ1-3	TGCGCCAGCAGCCAAGATTACAGAAGGACTGGAAACACCATATATTTT	CASSQDYRRTGNTIYF
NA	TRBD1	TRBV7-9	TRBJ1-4	TGTGCCAGCAGCCCACAGGGGGCTGGGGTAGGTGAAAAACTGTTTTTT	CASSPQGAGVGEKLFF
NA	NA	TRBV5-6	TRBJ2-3	TGTGCCAGCAGCCTACGCGCACAGGGAGATACGCAGTATTTT	CASSLRAQGDTQYF
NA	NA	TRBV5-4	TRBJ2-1	TGTGCCAGCAGCTTGTTCGGTCAGGGGAGCTCCTACAATGAGCAGTTCTTC	CASSLFGQGSSYNEQFF
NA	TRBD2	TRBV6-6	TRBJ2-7	TGTGCCAGCAGTAGTCCGGGACTAGGAGTCTACGAGCAGTACTTC	CASSSPGLGVYEQYF
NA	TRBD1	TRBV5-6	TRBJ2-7	TGTGCCAGCAGTCATCCGGGACAGGGATTGTCCTACGAGCAGTACTTC	CASSHPGQGLSYEQYF
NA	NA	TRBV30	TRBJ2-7	TGTGCCTGGGTGACAGATTACGAGCAGTACTTC	CAWVTDYEQYF
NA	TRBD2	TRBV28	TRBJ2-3	TGTGCCAGCAGCCACCGGGGACTAGTCACAGATACGCAGTATTTT	CASSHRGLVTDTQYF
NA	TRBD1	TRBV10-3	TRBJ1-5	TGTGCCGTCGGACAGGCCTTCAATCAGCCCCAGCATTTT	CAVGQAFNQPQHF
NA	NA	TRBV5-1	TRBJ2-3	TGCGCCAGCAGCTCGGCCCTTGGACAGTCGCTAGATACGCAGTATTTT	CASSSALGQSLDTQYF
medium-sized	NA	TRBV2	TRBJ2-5	TGTGCCAGGGGCGGAGGGGGCCTCCAAGAGACCCAGTACTTC	CARGGGGLQETQYF
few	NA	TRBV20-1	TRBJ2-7	TGCAGTGCTAGTCACAGGGACGAGCAGTACTTC	CSASHRDEQYF
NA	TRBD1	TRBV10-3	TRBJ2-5	TGTGCCATCAGTGAGTTGGGAGAGGGGGCATCCCAAGAGACCCAGTACTTC	CAISELGEGASQETQYF